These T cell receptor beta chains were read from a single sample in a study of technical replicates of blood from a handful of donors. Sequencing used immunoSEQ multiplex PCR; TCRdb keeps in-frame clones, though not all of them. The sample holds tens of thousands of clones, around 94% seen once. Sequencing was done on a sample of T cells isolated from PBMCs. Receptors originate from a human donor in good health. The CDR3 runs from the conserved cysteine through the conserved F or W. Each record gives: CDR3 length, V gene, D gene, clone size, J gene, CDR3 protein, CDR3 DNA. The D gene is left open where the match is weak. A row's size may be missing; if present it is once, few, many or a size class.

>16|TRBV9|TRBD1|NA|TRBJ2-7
CASTRTGTGTSHEQYF
TGTGCCAGCACCCGAACCGGGACAGGGACATCGCACGAGCAGTACTTC
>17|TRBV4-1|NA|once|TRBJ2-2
CASSQVVAGQRAGELFF
TGCGCCAGCAGCCAAGTCGTTGCGGGTCAGAGGGCCGGGGAGCTGTTTTTT
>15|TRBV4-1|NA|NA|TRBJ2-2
CASSQVAGVTGELFF
TGCGCCAGCAGCCAAGTAGCCGGGGTCACCGGGGAGCTGTTTTTT
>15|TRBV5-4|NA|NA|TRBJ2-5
CASSFAGQPPETQYF
TGTGCCAGCAGCTTTGCGGGGCAACCCCCGGAGACCCAGTACTTC
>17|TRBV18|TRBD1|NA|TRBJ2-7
CASSPTLSGQGVYEQYF
TGTGCCAGCTCACCAACCCTCTCGGGACAGGGGGTTTACGAGCAGTACTTC
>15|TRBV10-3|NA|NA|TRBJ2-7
CAISAERGNSYEQYF
TGTGCCATCTCGGCCGAACGAGGGAATTCCTACGAGCAGTACTTC
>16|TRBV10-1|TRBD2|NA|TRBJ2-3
CASSEPSGARTDTQYF
TGCGCCAGCAGTGAGCCGAGCGGGGCAAGGACAGATACGCAGTATTTT
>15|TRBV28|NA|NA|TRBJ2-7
CASSLPGVTRYEQYF
TGTGCCAGCAGTTTGCCGGGAGTAACTCGCTACGAGCAGTACTTC
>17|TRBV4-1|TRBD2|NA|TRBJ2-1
CASSQGLAGGPGGEQFF
TGCGCCAGCAGCCAAGGACTAGCGGGAGGGCCTGGGGGTGAGCAGTTCTTC
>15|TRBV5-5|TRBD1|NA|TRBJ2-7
CASSPATGGSYEQYF
TGTGCCAGCAGCCCGGCAACAGGGGGGTCCTACGAGCAGTACTTC
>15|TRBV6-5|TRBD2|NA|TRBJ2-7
CASSYFGLAAHEQYF
TGTGCCAGCAGTTACTTCGGACTAGCGGCCCACGAGCAGTACTTC
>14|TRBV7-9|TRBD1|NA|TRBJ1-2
CASDGGQGVFGYTF
TGTGCCAGCGACGGGGGACAGGGGGTGTTTGGCTACACCTTC
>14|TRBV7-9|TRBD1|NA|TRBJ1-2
CASSLDAGGSGYTF
TGTGCCAGCAGCTTAGATGCAGGGGGCTCTGGCTACACCTTC
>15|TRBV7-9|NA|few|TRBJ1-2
CASSFGEARSGGYTF
TGTGCCAGCAGCTTCGGTGAGGCGCGGAGTGGTGGCTACACCTTC
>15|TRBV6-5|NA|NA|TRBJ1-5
CASSPSGVLYQPQHF
TGTGCCAGCAGTCCCAGCGGGGTTCTGTATCAGCCCCAGCATTTT
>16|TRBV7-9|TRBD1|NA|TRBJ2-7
CASSQSLPGQSYEQYF
TGTGCCAGCAGTCAAAGTCTACCGGGACAGAGCTACGAGCAGTACTTC
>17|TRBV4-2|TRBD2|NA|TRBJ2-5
CASSQPGTSGGQETQYF
TGTGCCAGCAGCCAACCCGGGACTAGCGGAGGACAAGAGACCCAGTACTTC
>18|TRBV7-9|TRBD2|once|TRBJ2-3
CASSLLGPIGGGLDTQYF
TGTGCCAGCAGCTTACTGGGGCCGATCGGCGGGGGGCTAGATACGCAGTATTTT
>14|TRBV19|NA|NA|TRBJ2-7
CASSAGGGGYEQYF
TGTGCCAGTAGTGCTGGGGGGGGCGGCTACGAGCAGTACTTC
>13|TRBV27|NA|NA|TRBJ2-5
CASSLNRDLSQYF
TGTGCCAGCAGTTTGAACAGGGATTTGTCCCAGTACTTC
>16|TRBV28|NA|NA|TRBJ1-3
CASSPSGESSGNTIYF
TGTGCCAGCTCTCCCTCCGGGGAGAGCTCTGGAAACACCATATATTTT
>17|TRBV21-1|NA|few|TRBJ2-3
CASSIGCGTSGTDTQYF
TGTGCCAGCAGCATAGGGTGCGGAACTAGCGGCACAGATACGCAGTATTTT
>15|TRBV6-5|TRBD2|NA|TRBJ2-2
CASSRGGAGTGELFF
TGTGCCAGCAGTCGCGGGGGGGCCGGCACCGGGGAGCTGTTTTTT
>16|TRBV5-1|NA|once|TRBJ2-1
CASSLEYRALGDEQFF
TGCGCCAGCAGCTTGGAGTACAGGGCCCTGGGCGATGAGCAGTTCTTC
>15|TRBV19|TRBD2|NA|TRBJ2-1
CASSMGSGSVNEQFF
TGTGCCAGTAGTATGGGTAGCGGGAGTGTTAATGAGCAGTTCTTC
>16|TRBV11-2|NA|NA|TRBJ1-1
CASSLDGLGVAAEAFF
TGTGCCAGCAGCTTAGATGGTTTGGGGGTAGCGGCTGAAGCTTTCTTT
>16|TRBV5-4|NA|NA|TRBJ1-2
CASSLPPGESLYGYTF
TGTGCCAGCAGCCTCCCCCCAGGGGAAAGCCTCTATGGCTACACCTTC
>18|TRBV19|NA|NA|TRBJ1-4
CASRGQPELLATNEKLFF
TGTGCCAGTCGAGGACAGCCTGAACTACTTGCAACTAATGAAAAACTGTTTTTT
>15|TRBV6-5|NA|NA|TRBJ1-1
CASSYETGKNTEAFF
TGTGCCAGCAGTTATGAGACAGGAAAGAACACTGAAGCTTTCTTT
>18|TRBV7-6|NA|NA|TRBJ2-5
CASSLNGPDFRKGETQYF
TGTGCCAGCAGCTTAAATGGCCCGGACTTCCGAAAGGGAGAGACCCAGTACTTC